This T cell receptor beta chain comes out of a study of shared clonotypes between healthy human individuals. Study summary: Each donor had three CD4 naive, three CD4 memory, two CD8 naive and one CD8 memory plate. Broader study findings: Rarefaction demonstrated incomplete sorted-subset sequencing despite large depth. Larger estimated richness was generally seen in naive subsets than in memory subsets.

The assay was immunoSEQ multiplex PCR, and TCRdb's table has in-frame clones only and misses some. This table holds 2 million to 2.5 million clones, roughly 90% found once. From germline, CDR1 is SGHRS and CDR2 YFSETQ. Trimming left V 4 bases short and J 5 bases short, with 18 bases between. This CDR3 has 16 amino acids. Concerning this clone itself: The antigen is unknown. Other DNA sequences in this sample translate to the same CDR3.

CD4+ cell separation produced CD45RA+ naive and CD45RA-negative memory subsets. The origin of this receptor is a young man in good health. Some clones in this sample may be carry-over from other donors' samples. The sequencing sample was made of naive CD4+ T cells from PBMCs. The subset denotes: CD45RA+ positively selected. The rearrangement joins TRBV5-1 to TRBJ2-2; D is possibly TRBD2 (5 bases). The CDR3 sequence: CASSPSAGVGTGELFF. The CDR3 region has the DNA TGCGCCAGCAGCCCCTCCGCCGGGGTTGGGACCGGGGAGCTGTTTTTT.